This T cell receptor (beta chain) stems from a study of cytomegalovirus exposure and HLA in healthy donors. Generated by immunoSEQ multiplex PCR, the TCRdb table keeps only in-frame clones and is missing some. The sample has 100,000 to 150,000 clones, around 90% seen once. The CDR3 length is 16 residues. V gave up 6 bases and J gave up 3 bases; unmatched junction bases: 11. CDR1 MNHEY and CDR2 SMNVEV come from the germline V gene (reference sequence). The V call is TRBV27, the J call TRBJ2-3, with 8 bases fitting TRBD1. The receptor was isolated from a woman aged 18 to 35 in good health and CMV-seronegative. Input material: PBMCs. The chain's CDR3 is CASRRKTGVRTDTQYF. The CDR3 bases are TGTGCCAGCAGACGGAAGACAGGGGTTCGGACAGATACGCAGTATTTT.